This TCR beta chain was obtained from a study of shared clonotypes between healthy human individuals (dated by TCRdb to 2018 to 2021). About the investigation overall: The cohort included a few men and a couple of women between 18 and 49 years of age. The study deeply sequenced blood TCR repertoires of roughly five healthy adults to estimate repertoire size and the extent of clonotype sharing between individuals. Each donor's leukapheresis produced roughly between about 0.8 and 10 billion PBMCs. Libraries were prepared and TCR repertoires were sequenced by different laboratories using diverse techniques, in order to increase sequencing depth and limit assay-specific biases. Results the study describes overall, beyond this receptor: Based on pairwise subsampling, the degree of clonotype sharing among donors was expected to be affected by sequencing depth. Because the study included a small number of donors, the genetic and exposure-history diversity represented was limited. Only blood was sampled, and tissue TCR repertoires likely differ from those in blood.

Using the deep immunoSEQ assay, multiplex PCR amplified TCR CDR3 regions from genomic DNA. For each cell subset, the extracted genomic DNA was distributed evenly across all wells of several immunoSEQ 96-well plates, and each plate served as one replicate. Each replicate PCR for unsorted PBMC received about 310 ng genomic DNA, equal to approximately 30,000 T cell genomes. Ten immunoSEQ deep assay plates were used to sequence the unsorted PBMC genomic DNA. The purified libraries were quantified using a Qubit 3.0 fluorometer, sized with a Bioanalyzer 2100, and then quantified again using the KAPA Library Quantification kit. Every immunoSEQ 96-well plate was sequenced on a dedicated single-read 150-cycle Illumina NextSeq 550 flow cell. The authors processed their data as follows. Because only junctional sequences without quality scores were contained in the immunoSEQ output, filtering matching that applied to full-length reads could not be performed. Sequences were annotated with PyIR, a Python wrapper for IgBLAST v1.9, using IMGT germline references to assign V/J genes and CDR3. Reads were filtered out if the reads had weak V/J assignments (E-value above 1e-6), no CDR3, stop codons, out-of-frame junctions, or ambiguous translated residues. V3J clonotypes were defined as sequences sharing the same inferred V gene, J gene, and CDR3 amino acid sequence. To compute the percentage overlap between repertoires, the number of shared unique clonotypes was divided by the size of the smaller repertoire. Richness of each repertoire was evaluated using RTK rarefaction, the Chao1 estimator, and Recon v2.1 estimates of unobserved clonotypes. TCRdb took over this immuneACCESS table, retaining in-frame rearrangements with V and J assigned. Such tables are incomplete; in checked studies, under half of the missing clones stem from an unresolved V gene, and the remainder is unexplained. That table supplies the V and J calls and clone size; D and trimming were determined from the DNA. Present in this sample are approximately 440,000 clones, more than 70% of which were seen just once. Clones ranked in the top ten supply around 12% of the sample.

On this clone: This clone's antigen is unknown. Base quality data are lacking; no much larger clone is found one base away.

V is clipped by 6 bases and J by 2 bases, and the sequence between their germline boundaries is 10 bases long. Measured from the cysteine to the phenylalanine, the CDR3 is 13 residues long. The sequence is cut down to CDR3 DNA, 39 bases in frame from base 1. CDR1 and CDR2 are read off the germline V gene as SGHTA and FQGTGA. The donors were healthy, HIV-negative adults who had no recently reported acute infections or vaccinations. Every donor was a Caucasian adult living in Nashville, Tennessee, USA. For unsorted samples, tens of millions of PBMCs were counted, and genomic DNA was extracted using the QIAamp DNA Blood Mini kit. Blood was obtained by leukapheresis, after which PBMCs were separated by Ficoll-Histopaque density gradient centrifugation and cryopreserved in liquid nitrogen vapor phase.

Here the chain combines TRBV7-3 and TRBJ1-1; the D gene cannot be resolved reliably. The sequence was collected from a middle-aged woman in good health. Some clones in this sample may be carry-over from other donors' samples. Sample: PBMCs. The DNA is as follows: TGTGCCAGCAGTCGCCAACCTAACACTGAAGCTTTCTTT. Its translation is CASSRQPNTEAFF.